One sample yielded the 26 T cell receptor beta chains listed below, sequenced in a study of T cell responses to AZD1222 COVID-19 vaccine. Method: immunoSEQ multiplex PCR; TCRdb's copy keeps in-frame clones and lacks some. The sample records about 180,000 clones, 70% to 90% being singletons. The material sequenced was peripheral blood, taken on day 0 of AZD1222 vaccination. These receptors all come from an adult in good health.

This chain joins TRBV5-1 and TRBJ1-1, with D possibly matching TRBD1 (6 bases). The germline CDR1 and CDR2 sequences are SGHRS and YFSETQ. Trimming shortened V by 3 bases and J by 1 base, and 7 bases separated the two germline ends. The CDR3 has 13 residues. The CDR3 sequence: CASSSTGNTEAFF. CDR3 nucleotide sequence: TGCGCCAGCAGCTCGACAGGGAACACTGAAGCTTTCTTT. The full variable domain, its missing parts supplied by reference TRBV5-1 and TRBJ1-1, is KAGVTQTPRYLIKTRGQQVTLSCSPISGHRSVSWYQQTPGQGLQFLFEYFSETQRNKGNFPGRFSGRQFSNSRSEMNVSTLELGDSALYLCASSSTGNTEAFFGQGTRLTVV.

The rearrangement links TRBV3-1 (or the pseudogene TRBV3-2) to TRBJ1-5, with TRBD1 identical over 10 bases. V lost 5 bases and J lost 5; bases outside the gene matches: 9. Germline CDR1 is LGHDT and CDR2 is YNNKEL (reference sequence). CDR3 length: 16 residues. The CDR3 region has the DNA TGTGCCAGCAGCACCACGACAGGGGGCGCGTATCAGCCCCAGCATTTT. As protein: CASSTTTGGAYQPQHF.

The table lists this clone with a few counts. The chain has TRBV2 and TRBJ2-4, with D maybe TRBD1 (7 bases). Germline V gene lookup returns CDR1 SNHLY and CDR2 FYNNEI. Between the trimmed V and J ends, which lost 4 bases and 0 bases, there was a span of 10 bases. The length of the CDR3 is 15 residues. CDR3 in amino acids: CASSVQGGAKNIQYF. In DNA form, the CDR3 reads TGTGCCAGCAGTGTTCAGGGGGGAGCCAAAAACATTCAGTACTTC.

This chain joins TRBV3-1 (or the pseudogene TRBV3-2) and TRBJ2-3; a possible D gene is TRBD2 (5 bases). The CDR3 covers 16 residues. Trimming left V 4 bases short and J 2 bases short, with 16 bases between. Germline loops: CDR1 LGHDT, CDR2 YNNKEL (reference sequence). The CDR3 sequence is CASSRKSGPSTDTQYF. CDR3 coding DNA: TGTGCCAGCAGCCGAAAGAGCGGTCCCTCCACAGATACGCAGTATTTT.

The J gene is TRBJ1-2, the V gene TRBV29-1; tentative D call: TRBD1 (6 bases). Trimming took off 4 bases at V and 8 bases at J, with 11 bases between the two ends. This CDR3 has 11 residues. Germline CDR1 SQVTM, CDR2 ANQGSEA. CDR3 sequence reads: CSVVRGDGYTF. The CDR3 bases are TGCAGCGTTGTTAGGGGGGACGGCTACACCTTC. Together with reference TRBV29-1 and TRBJ1-2, the CDR3 gives the full variable domain: SAVISQKPSRDICQRGTSLTIQCQVDSQVTMMFWYRQQPGQSLTLIATANQGSEATYESGFVIDKFPISRPNLTFSTLTVSNMSPEDSSIYLCSVVRGDGYTFGSGTRLTVV.

The CDR3 is CASSSPRTRMETQYF. CDR3 coding DNA: TGTGCCAGCAGCTCGCCCCGGACTAGAATGGAGACCCAGTACTTC. This chain joins TRBV7-2 and TRBJ2-5, with 7 bases that match TRBD2. There are 15 residues in the CDR3. CDR1 is SGHTA, CDR2 FQGNSA, per germline. V trimming: 4 bases; J trimming: 5 bases; junction bases outside the gene matches: 10.

The chain joins TRBV30 to TRBJ1-5; 9 bases fit TRBD1. The V gene end was trimmed by 3 bases and the J gene end by 5 bases; junction bases not matched to a gene: 8. The CDR3 has 15 amino acids. Germline V gives CDR1 GTSNPN, CDR2 SVGIG (reference sequence). CDR3 sequence: CAWRYKGDRDQPQHF. The DNA of the CDR3 is TGTGCCTGGAGATACAAAGGGGACAGGGATCAGCCCCAGCATTTT.

V usage is TRBV7-9 and J usage is TRBJ1-6, with D uncertain. Germline CDR1 is SEHNR and CDR2 is FQNEAQ (reference sequence). The CDR3 covers 13 residues. V was shortened by 8 bases and J by 7 bases, with 12 bases between the two germline ends. CDR3 sequence reads: CASAPLQNSPLHF. For the CDR3, the DNA is TGTGCCAGCGCCCCGCTGCAAAATTCACCCCTCCACTTT.

J is TRBJ2-1 and V is TRBV7-9; 11 bases line up with TRBD2. The ends lost 4 bases at V and 9 bases at J; junction bases unmatched: 8. The CDR3 is 15 residues long. Germline lookup yields CDR1 SEHNR and CDR2 FQNEAQ (reference sequence). Written as DNA, the CDR3 is TGTGCCAGCAGCTCCCGGATAGCGGGGGGGTTTGAGCAGTTCTTC. It encodes CASSSRIAGGFEQFF.

The chain couples TRBV6-2 or TRBV6-3 to TRBJ2-5; D tentatively fits TRBD1 or TRBD2 (6 bases each). This CDR3 region has 15 residues. V dropped 2 bases and J dropped 5 bases, with 15 bases sitting between them. Germline CDR1 MNHEY, CDR2 SVGEGT. CDR3 amino acids: CASSYVLGGKETQYF. CDR3 nucleotide sequence: TGTGCCAGCAGTTACGTTCTGGGGGGCAAGGAGACCCAGTACTTC.

The genes are TRBV3-1 (or the pseudogene TRBV3-2) and TRBJ1-3; D possibly corresponds to TRBD1 (6 bases). Trimming shortened V by 3 bases and J by 0 bases, and 15 bases separated the two germline ends. The CDR3 is 17 residues long. Germline CDR1 reads LGHDT; CDR2 reads YNNKEL (reference sequence). This chain's CDR3 is CASSHLGHRLSGNTIYF. For the CDR3, the DNA is TGTGCCAGCAGCCACCTGGGACATCGACTCTCTGGAAACACCATATATTTT.

The chain has TRBV29-1 and TRBJ1-3; D gene uncertain. This CDR3 comprises 13 residues. The germline V and J ends were trimmed by 6 bases and 0 bases, with 9 bases remaining between them. Germline loops: CDR1 SQVTM, CDR2 ANQGSEA. The CDR3 region is CSVGSVSGNTIYF. CDR3 coding DNA: TGCAGCGTGGGGTCGGTCTCTGGAAACACCATATATTTT.

V gene TRBV4-1 combines with J gene TRBJ2-7; D unresolved. Germline V gene sequence: CDR1 MGHRA, CDR2 YSYEKL. V lost 0 bases to trimming and J lost 2 bases, with 11 bases between them. The CDR3 has 15 amino acids. In DNA form, the CDR3 reads TGCGCCAGCAGCCAAGATATACCTCCCGCCTACGAGCAGTACTTC. Its translation is CASSQDIPPAYEQYF.

The genes are TRBV10-3 and TRBJ1-3; TRBD1 agrees at 7 bases. V shed 6 bases and J 0 bases; nucleotides not matched to a gene: 20. Per the germline V gene, CDR1 is ENHRY and CDR2 is SYGVKD. CDR3 length: 20 residues. The CDR3, as DNA: TGTGCCATCAGCCAAGACAGGGAGGCCCTGCATCTCTACTCTGGAAACACCATATATTTT. Its protein is CAISQDREALHLYSGNTIYF.

The chain links TRBV24-1 to TRBJ2-3, with 9 positions matching TRBD2. CDR1 KGHDR and CDR2 SFDVKD come from the germline V gene. Losses at the gene ends were 4 bases for V and 1 base for J; bases not matched to a gene: 14. The CDR3 spans 19 residues. The CDR3: CATSDPRGLAYSRTDTQYF. Here the CDR3 DNA reads TGTGCCACCAGTGACCCTCGGGGACTAGCTTATTCCCGCACAGATACGCAGTATTTT.

V and J are TRBV6-1 and TRBJ1-2; TRBD1 is a possible D gene (5 bases). The CDR3 extends over 12 amino acids. Germline V gene data show CDR1 as MNHNS and CDR2 as SASEGT. Trimming cost V 3 bases and J 4 bases, with 6 bases left between them. The CDR3 bases are TGTGCCAGCAGTGAGGGGGGCTATGGCTACACCTTC. Its protein product is CASSEGGYGYTF.

This chain links TRBV12-2 with TRBJ2-5; the D call of TRBD1 is as the table states it, not checked on the DNA. TRBV12-2 is deemed a pseudogene. This CDR3 region has 15 residues. The DNA of the CDR3 is TGTGCAAGTCGCTTAGATGGGCAGCTCCAAGAGACCCAGTACTTC. This sequence encodes CASRLDGQLQETQYF.

The chain is built from TRBV6-5 and TRBJ2-7; D unclear. The V gene lost 6 bases and the J gene lost 0 bases, with 15 bases spanning the gap. From germline, CDR1 is MNHEY and CDR2 SVGAGI. There are 15 residues in the CDR3. The CDR3 protein is CASSLSTSFSYEQYF. CDR3 nucleotide sequence: TGTGCCAGCAGCCTCTCAACATCATTCTCCTACGAGCAGTACTTC.

The chain is built from TRBV18 and TRBJ2-3; D remains ambiguous. With 4 bases removed from V and 5 bases from J, the gap between germline ends came to 22 bases. Germline CDR1 is KGHSH and CDR2 is LQKENI. CDR3 length: 17 amino acids. Here the CDR3 DNA reads TGTGCCAGCTCACTGCTGGGTTCGGCCCTCCATGGAGATACGCAGTATTTT. Residues: CASSLLGSALHGDTQYF.

The table lists this clone with a count of one. This chain uses TRBV5-4 with TRBJ2-7; TRBD2 is a possible D gene (6 bases). Germline CDR1 reads SGHNT; CDR2 reads YYREEE (reference sequence). Trimming left V 4 bases short and J 2 bases short, with 13 bases between. CDR3 length: 14 residues. The CDR3 sequence: CASSDSGPPYEQYF. The CDR3 DNA sequence: TGTGCCAGCAGCGATAGCGGCCCCCCCTACGAGCAGTACTTC. Supplemented by reference TRBV5-4 and TRBJ2-7, the full variable domain reads ETGVTQSPTHLIKTRGQQVTLRCSSQSGHNTVSWYQQALGQGPQFIFQYYREEENGRGNFPPRFSGLQFPNYSSELNVNALELDDSALYLCASSDSGPPYEQYFGPGTRLTVT.

The CDR3 sequence: CASSLVGEGNTQYF. CDR3 nucleotide sequence: TGTGCCAGCAGCTTAGTAGGAGAAGGTAATACGCAGTATTTT. The chain carries TRBV11-3 and TRBJ2-3, with D unclear. Germline V gene lookup returns CDR1 SGHNT and CDR2 YENEEA. Trimming took off 1 base at V and 7 bases at J, with 12 bases between the two ends. This CDR3 comprises 14 residues.

This clone has only one observation. V usage is TRBV7-2 and J usage is TRBJ2-1, with D perhaps TRBD1 (5 bases). CDR1 is SGHTA, CDR2 FQGNSA, per germline. The CDR3 extends over 17 amino acids. Trimming left V 1 base short and J 7 bases short, with 20 bases between. CDR3 sequence reads: CASSLESWQGIWNEQFF. Here the CDR3 DNA reads TGTGCCAGCAGCTTAGAGTCATGGCAGGGAATATGGAATGAGCAGTTCTTC.

The gene calls are TRBV7-9 and TRBJ1-2; 8 bases line up with TRBD1. Germline V gives CDR1 SEHNR, CDR2 FQNEAQ (reference sequence). This CDR3 is built from 15 residues. V lost 3 bases and J lost 4; bases outside the gene matches: 7. The CDR3 loop reads CASSLGTGAIYGYTF. The DNA for the CDR3 is TGTGCCAGCAGCTTGGGGACAGGCGCCATCTATGGCTACACCTTC.

This chain connects TRBV7-8 to TRBJ2-7; a possible D gene is TRBD2 (5 bases). The CDR3 contains 16 residues. V lost 3 bases, J lost 2 bases, and 17 bases lay in between. Germline V lookup: CDR1 SGHVS, CDR2 FQNEAQ. The DNA for the CDR3 is TGTGCCAGCAGCTTCCCCGTGGGCAGGCGGGCCTACGAGCAGTACTTC. Encoded protein: CASSFPVGRRAYEQYF.

This clone was picked up a small number of times. The chain is built from TRBV21-1 and TRBJ1-4; the D segment call TRBD1 is taken from the table without a DNA check. TRBV21-1 is designated a pseudogene. The CDR3 is 15 residues long. The CDR3 loop reads CASTKGTPTNEKLFF. The CDR3 DNA is TGTGCCAGCACTAAAGGGACACCAACTAATGAAAAACTGTTTTTT.

The chain joins TRBV28 to TRBJ2-7; 7 bases line up with TRBD1. Germline V gives CDR1 MDHEN, CDR2 SYDVKM. This CDR3 spans 15 amino acids. V shed 1 base, J shed 1 base, and the junction held 4 bases outside the gene matches. The CDR3 reads CASSLYAGGSYEQYF. The CDR3 region has the DNA TGTGCCAGCAGTTTATATGCAGGGGGTTCCTACGAGCAGTACTTC. Full variable domain (rest looked up from reference TRBV28 and TRBJ2-7): DVKVTQSSRYLVKRTGEKVFLECVQDMDHENMFWYRQDPGLGLRLIYFSYDVKMKEKGDIPEGYSVSREKKERFSLILESASTNQTSMYLCASSLYAGGSYEQYFGPGTRLTVT.